This T cell receptor (beta chain) is from a study of neurological immune-mediated disorders. A single record per CDR3 protein comes from TCRdb applying MiXCR to the 5' RACE reads. The table has 39,000 or so distinct CDR3 sequences, 2% to 3% seen once. This clonotype was seen repeatedly, ten times or more. Per germline, CDR1 SGHVS and CDR2 FQNEAQ. This CDR3 has 16 amino acids. V lost 2 bases and J lost 0, with 10 bases in between. Sequenced sample: PBMCs. The source of this sequence is a man aged 25-45 years with multiple sclerosis. The chain joins TRBV7-8 to TRBJ1-4; no definite D call. CDR3 nucleotide sequence: TGTGCCAGCAGCTTACAGATAATTGCAACTAATGAAAAACTGTTTTTT. This translates into CASSLQIIATNEKLFF.